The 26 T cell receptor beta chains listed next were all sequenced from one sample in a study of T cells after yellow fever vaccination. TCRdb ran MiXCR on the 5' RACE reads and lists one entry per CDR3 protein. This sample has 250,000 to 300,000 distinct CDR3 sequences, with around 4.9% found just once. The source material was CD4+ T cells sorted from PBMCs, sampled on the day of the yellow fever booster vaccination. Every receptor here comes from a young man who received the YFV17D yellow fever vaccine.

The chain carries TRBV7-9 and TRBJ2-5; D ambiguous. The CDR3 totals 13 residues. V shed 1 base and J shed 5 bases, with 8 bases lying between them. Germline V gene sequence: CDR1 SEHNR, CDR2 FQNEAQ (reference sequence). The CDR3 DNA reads TGTGCCAGCAGCTTAGAGGTTAGGGAGACCCAGTACTTC. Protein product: CASSLEVRETQYF.

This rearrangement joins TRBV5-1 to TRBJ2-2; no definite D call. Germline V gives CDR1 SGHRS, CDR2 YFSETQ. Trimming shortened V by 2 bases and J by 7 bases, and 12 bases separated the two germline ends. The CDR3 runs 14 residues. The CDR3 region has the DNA TGCGCCAGCAGCTTCGATGTTTCTGGCGGGGAGCTGTTTTTT. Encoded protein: CASSFDVSGGELFF.

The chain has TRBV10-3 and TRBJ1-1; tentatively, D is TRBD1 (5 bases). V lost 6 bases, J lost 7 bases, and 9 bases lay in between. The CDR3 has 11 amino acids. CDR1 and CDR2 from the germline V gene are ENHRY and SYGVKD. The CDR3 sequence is CAIRADSEAFF. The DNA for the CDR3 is TGTGCCATCAGGGCAGACAGTGAAGCTTTCTTT.

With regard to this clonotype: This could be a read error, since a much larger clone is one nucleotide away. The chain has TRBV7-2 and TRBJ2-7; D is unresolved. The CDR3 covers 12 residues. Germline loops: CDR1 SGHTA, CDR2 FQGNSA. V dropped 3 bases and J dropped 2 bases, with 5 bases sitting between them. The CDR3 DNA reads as TGTGCCAGCAGCTTCGACCCCTACGAGCAGTACTTC. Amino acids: CASSFDPYEQYF.

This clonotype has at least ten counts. The CDR3 nucleotides read TGTGCCAGCAGTGAACTCGGGACAGGGTTGGGCGAGCAGTACTTC. Its translation: CASSELGTGLGEQYF. The genes are TRBV6-1 and TRBJ2-7; 9 positions agree with TRBD1. The germline V gene encodes CDR1 MNHNS and CDR2 SASEGT. The CDR3 has 15 residues. The V and J ends lost 2 bases and 6 bases, in that order; junction bases with no gene match: 8.

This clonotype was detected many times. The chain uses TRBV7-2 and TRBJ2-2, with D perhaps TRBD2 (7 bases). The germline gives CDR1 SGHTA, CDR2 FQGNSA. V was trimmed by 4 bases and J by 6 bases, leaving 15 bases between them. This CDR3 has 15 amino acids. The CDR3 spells CASSSLGGRPGELFF. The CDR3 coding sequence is TGTGCCAGCAGCTCCCTCGGGGGGCGCCCCGGGGAGCTGTTTTTT.

The DNA for the CDR3 is TGTGCCAGCTCACCACGTACGGGGAGCAATCAGCCCCAGCATTTT. Residues: CASSPRTGSNQPQHF. The gene calls are TRBV18 and TRBJ1-5; D not resolved. Trimming took off 1 base at V and 1 base at J, with 8 bases between the two ends. The CDR3 is 15 amino acids. Germline V gene data show CDR1 as KGHSH and CDR2 as LQKENI.

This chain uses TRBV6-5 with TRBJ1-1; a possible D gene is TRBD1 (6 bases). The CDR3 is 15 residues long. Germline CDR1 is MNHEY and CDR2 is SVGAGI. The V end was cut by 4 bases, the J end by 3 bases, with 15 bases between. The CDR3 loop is CASSSLGGFDTEAFF. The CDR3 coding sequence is TGTGCCAGCAGTTCCCTGGGGGGCTTCGACACTGAAGCTTTCTTT.

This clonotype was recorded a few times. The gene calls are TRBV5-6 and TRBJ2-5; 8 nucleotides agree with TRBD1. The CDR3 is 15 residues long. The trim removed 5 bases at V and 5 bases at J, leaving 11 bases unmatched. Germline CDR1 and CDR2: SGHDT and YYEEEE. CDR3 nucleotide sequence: TGTGCCAGCAGACCACATGACAGGGGCCGGGAGACCCAGTACTTC. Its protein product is CASRPHDRGRETQYF.

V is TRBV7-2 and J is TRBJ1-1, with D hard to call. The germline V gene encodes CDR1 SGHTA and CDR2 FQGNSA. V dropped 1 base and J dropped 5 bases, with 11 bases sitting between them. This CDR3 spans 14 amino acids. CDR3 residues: CASSLVDGETEAFF. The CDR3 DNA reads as TGTGCCAGCAGCTTAGTCGACGGGGAGACTGAAGCTTTCTTT. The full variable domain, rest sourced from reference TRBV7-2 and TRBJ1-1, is GAGVSQSPSNKVTEKGKDVELRCDPISGHTALYWYRQSLGQGLEFLIYFQGNSAPDKSGLPSDRFSAERTGGSVSTLTIQRTQQEDSAVYLCASSLVDGETEAFFGQGTRLTVV.

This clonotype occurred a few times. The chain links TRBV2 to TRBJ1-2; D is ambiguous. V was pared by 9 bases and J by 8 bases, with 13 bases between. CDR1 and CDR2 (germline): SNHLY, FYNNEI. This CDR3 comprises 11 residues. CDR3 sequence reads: CASTGLGGYTF. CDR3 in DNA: TGTGCCAGTACCGGATTAGGGGGCTACACCTTC.

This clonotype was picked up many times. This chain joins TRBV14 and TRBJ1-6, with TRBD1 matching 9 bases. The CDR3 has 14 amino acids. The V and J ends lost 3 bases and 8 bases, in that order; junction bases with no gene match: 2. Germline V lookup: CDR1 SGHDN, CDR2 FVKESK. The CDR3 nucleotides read TGTGCCAGCAGCCATGGGACAGGGTATTCACCCCTCCACTTT. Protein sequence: CASSHGTGYSPLHF.

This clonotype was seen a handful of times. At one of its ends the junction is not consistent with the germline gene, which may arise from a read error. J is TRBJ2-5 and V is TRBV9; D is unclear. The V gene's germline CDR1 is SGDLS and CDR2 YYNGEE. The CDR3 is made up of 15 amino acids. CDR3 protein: CASSLSPQPRETQYF. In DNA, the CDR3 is TGTGCTAGCAGCCTAAGCCCCCAACCCAGGGAGACCCAGTACTTC.

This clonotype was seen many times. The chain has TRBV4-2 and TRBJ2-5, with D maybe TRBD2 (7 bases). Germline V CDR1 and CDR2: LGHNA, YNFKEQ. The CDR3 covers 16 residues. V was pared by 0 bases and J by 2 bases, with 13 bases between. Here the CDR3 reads CASSQDGGAGQETQYF. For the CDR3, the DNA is TGTGCCAGCAGCCAAGATGGGGGGGCAGGTCAAGAGACCCAGTACTTC.

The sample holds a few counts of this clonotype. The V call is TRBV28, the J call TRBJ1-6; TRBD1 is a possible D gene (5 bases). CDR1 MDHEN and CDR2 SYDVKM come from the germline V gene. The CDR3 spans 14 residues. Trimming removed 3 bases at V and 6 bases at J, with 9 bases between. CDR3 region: CASSLQGPNSPLHF. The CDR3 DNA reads TGTGCCAGCAGTTTGCAGGGCCCTAATTCACCCCTCCACTTT.

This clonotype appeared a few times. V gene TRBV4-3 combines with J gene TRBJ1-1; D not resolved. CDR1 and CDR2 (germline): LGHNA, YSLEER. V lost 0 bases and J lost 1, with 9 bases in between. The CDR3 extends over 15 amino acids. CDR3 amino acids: CASSQEMYKNTEAFF. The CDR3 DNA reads TGCGCCAGCAGCCAAGAGATGTATAAGAACACTGAAGCTTTCTTT.

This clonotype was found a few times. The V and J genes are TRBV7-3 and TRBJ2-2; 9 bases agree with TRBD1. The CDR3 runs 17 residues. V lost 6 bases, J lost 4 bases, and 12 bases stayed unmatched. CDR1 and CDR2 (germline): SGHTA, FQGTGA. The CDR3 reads CASSWDRALQGTGELFF. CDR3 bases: TGTGCCAGCAGTTGGGACAGGGCCCTTCAAGGCACCGGGGAGCTGTTTTTT.

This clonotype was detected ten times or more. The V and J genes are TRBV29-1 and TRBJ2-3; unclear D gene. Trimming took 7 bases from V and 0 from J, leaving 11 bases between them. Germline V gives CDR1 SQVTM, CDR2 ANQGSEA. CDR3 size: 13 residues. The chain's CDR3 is CSAILLSTDTQYF. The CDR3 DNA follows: TGCAGCGCGATTCTACTTAGCACAGATACGCAGTATTTT.

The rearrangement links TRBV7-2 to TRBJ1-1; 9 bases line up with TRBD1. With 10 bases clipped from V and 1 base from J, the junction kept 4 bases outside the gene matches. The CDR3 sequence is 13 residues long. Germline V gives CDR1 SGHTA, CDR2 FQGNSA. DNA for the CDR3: TGTGCCACCCACAGGGGGCCGAACACTGAAGCTTTCTTT. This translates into CATHRGPNTEAFF.

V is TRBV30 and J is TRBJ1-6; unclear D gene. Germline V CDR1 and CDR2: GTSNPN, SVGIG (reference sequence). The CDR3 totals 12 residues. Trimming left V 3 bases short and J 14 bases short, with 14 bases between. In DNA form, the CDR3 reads TGTGCCTGGAGAGCCGGAATTTTCACCCTCCACTTT. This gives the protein CAWRAGIFTLHF.

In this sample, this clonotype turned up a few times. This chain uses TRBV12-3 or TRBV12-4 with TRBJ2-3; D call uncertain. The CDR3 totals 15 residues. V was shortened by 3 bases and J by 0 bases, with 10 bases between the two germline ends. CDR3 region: CASSFYVPSTDTQYF. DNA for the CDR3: TGTGCCAGCAGTTTTTACGTACCTAGCACAGATACGCAGTATTTT.

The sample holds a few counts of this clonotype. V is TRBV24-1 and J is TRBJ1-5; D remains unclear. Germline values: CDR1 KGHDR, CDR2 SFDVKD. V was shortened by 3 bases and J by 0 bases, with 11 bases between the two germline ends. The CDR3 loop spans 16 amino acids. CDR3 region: CATSDTSHNSNQPQHF. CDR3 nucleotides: TGTGCCACCAGTGATACCAGCCATAATAGCAATCAGCCCCAGCATTTT.

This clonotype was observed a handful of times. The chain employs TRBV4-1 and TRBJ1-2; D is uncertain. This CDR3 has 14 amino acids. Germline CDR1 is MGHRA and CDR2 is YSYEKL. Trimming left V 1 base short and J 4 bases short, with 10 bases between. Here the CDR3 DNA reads TGCGCCAGCAGCCAAGGTGGTGGCCTCTATGGCTACACCTTC. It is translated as CASSQGGGLYGYTF.

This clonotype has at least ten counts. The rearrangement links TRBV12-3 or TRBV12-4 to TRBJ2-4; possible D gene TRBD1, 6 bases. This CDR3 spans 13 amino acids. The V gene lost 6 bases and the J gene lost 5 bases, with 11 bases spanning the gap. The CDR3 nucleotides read TGTGCCAGCAGCCGGGACATCCAAAACATTCAGTACTTC. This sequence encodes CASSRDIQNIQYF.

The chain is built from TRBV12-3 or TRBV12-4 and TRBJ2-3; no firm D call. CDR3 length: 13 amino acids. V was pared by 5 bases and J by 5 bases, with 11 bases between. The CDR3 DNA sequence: TGTGCCAGCAGTCCCCCCTTAGGAGATACGCAGTATTTT. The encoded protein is CASSPPLGDTQYF.

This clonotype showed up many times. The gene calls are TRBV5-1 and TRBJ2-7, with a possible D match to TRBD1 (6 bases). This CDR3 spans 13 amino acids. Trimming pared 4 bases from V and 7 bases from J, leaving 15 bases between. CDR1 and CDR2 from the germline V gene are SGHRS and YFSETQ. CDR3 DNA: TGCGCCAGCAGCCCCCGACCGCAGGGGGAGCAGTACGTC. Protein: CASSPRPQGEQYV.